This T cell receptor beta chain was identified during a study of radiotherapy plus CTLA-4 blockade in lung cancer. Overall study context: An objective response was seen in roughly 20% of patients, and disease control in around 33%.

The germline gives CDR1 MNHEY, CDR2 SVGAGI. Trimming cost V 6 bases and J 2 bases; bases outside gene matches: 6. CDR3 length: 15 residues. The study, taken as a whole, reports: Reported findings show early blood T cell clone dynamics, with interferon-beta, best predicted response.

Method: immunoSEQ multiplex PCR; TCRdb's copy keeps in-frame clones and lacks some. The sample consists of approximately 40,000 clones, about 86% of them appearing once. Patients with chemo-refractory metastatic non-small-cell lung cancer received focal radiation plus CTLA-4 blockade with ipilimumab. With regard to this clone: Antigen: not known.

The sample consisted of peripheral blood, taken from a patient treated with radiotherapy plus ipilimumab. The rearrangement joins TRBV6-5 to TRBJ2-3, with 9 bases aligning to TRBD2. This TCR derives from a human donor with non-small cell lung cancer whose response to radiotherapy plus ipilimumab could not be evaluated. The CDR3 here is CASRVAGESTDTQYF. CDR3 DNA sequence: TGTGCCAGCAGAGTAGCGGGGGAATCCACAGATACGCAGTATTTT.